Below, 12 T cell receptor beta chains from the same sample are listed, as sequenced in a study of blood T cell repertoires in COVID-19. The data were produced by immunoSEQ multiplex PCR, yet TCRdb's version contains in-frame clones alone and is incomplete. This table has about 200,000 clones, 87% appearing once. Material for sequencing was peripheral blood. Receptor source: a man in his 60s with active or convalescent COVID-19.

This chain uses TRBV7-9 with TRBJ2-2, with 7 bases that match TRBD2. V shed 5 bases, J shed 5 bases, and the junction held 17 bases outside the gene matches. CDR1 and CDR2 from the germline V gene are SEHNR and FQNEAQ (reference sequence). The CDR3 extends over 18 amino acids. The CDR3 sequence: CASSPGGSRSARTGELFF. The CDR3 coding sequence is TGTGCCAGCAGCCCCGGGGGGTCCAGGTCTGCGAGGACCGGGGAGCTGTTTTTT.

This clone was picked up a small number of times. The chain joins TRBV5-4 to TRBJ1-2; 11 bases align to TRBD1. With V trimmed by 5 bases and J by 5 bases, 14 bases remained unmatched. Germline CDR1 and CDR2: SGHNT and YYREEE (reference sequence). This CDR3 is built from 17 residues. The CDR3 sequence is CASRSGQGALMGYGYTF. CDR3 nucleotides: TGTGCCAGCAGATCTGGACAGGGGGCTTTAATGGGGTATGGCTACACCTTC.

V usage is TRBV5-1 and J usage is TRBJ2-2; 11 positions agree with TRBD2. The CDR3 is made up of 15 amino acids. Trimming took 3 bases from V and 7 from J; bases not matched to a gene: 5. Germline values: CDR1 SGHRS, CDR2 YFSETQ. This CDR3 reads CASSSTSGGYGELFF. In DNA, the CDR3 is TGCGCCAGCAGCTCTACTAGCGGGGGTTACGGGGAGCTGTTTTTT.

The chain has TRBV7-3 and TRBJ2-3; TRBD2 agrees at 9 bases. V lost 5 bases to trimming and J lost 2 bases; unmatched junction nucleotides: 5. The CDR3 sequence is 15 residues long. CDR1 is SGHTA, CDR2 FQGTGA, per germline. For the CDR3, the DNA is TGTGCCAGCAGCCTTAGCGGGGGCCTCACAGATACGCAGTATTTT. It yields the protein CASSLSGGLTDTQYF.

The chain employs TRBV2 and TRBJ1-6, with no clear D. Between the trimmed V and J ends, which lost 3 bases and 10 bases, there was a span of 13 bases. CDR3 length equals 14 residues. Per the germline V gene, CDR1 is SNHLY and CDR2 is FYNNEI. The CDR3 DNA is TGTGCCAGCAGTGAGGAGAGTCCGCCCTCACCCCTCCACTTT. This sequence encodes CASSEESPPSPLHF.

The rearrangement joins TRBV18 to TRBJ2-3; a weak D match, TRBD2 (6 bases). The CDR3 spans 14 residues. Trimming shortened V by 3 bases and J by 0 bases, and 7 bases separated the two germline ends. CDR1 and CDR2 (germline): KGHSH, LQKENI. In nucleotides, the CDR3 is TGTGCCAGCTCACCGGGACTGAGCACAGATACGCAGTATTTT. Translation gives CASSPGLSTDTQYF.

The chain links TRBV2 to TRBJ2-1, with 7 bases identical to TRBD2. The CDR3 has 13 residues. Germline CDR1 reads SNHLY; CDR2 reads FYNNEI. V lost 5 bases, J lost 7 bases, and 5 bases stayed unmatched. The CDR3 sequence: CASSLERGNEQFF. CDR3 DNA sequence: TGTGCCAGCAGTCTAGAGCGGGGAAATGAGCAGTTCTTC.

In this sample, this clone turned up once. The V and J genes are TRBV7-2 and TRBJ1-2; D not resolved. V was clipped by 4 bases and J by 6 bases, with 15 bases between them. Germline V gene sequence: CDR1 SGHTA, CDR2 FQGNSA. CDR3 length equals 14 residues. The CDR3 DNA reads as TGTGCCAGCAGCTCCTCTTCACGAGAGGATGGCTACACCTTC. Its translation: CASSSSSREDGYTF.

The chain couples TRBV2 to TRBJ1-2, with TRBD1 as a possible D gene (6 bases). CDR3 size: 14 residues. Germline CDR1 is SNHLY and CDR2 is FYNNEI. Trimming left V 6 bases short and J 0 bases short, with 11 bases between. The CDR3 here is CASSPQGSNYGYTF. In nucleotides, the CDR3 is TGTGCCAGCAGCCCACAGGGTTCTAACTATGGCTACACCTTC.

The CDR3 nucleotides are TGCGCCAGCAGCACTCAGGGGGGTGGTACTGAAGCTTTCTTT. This translates into CASSTQGGGTEAFF. V and J are TRBV5-1 and TRBJ1-1; TRBD1 agrees at 7 bases. The CDR3 covers 14 residues. The junction had 8 bases not matched to a gene; V was cut back by 4 bases and J by 5 bases. Germline loops: CDR1 SGHRS, CDR2 YFSETQ.

CDR3 DNA: TGTGCCAGCAGCCCCCGGGGGACCTACAATGAGCAGTTCTTC. It yields the protein CASSPRGTYNEQFF. The rearrangement joins TRBV2 to TRBJ2-1; D is perhaps TRBD2 (6 bases). CDR3 size: 14 residues. Trimming took 6 bases from V and 2 from J, leaving 11 bases between them. Germline-derived CDR1 and CDR2 are SNHLY and FYNNEI.

The chain is built from TRBV7-2 and TRBJ2-5; 8 nucleotides agree with TRBD1. The CDR3 length is 14 residues. J was trimmed by 5 bases and V by 3 bases; bases with no gene match: 5. In germline, CDR1 is SGHTA, CDR2 FQGNSA. The CDR3 protein is CASSLDNRGETQYF. CDR3 DNA: TGTGCCAGCAGCTTGGATAACAGGGGGGAGACCCAGTACTTC.